These 22 T cell receptor beta chains share one sample of origin, sequenced in a study of blood T cell repertoires in COVID-19. The repertoire was sequenced with immunoSEQ multiplex PCR; TCRdb's copy has only in-frame clones and lacks some. The sample yields around 140,000 clones, roughly 79% seen once. Sequenced: peripheral blood. These receptor sequences come from a woman aged 55-70 years with active or convalescent COVID-19.

The V call is TRBV19, the J call TRBJ1-5, with a weak D call TRBD1 (6 bases). CDR3 size: 16 residues. V lost 7 bases, J lost 2 bases, and 18 bases lay in between. In germline, CDR1 is LNHDA, CDR2 SQIVND (reference sequence). The CDR3 protein is CASKRGAGDGNQPQHF. The CDR3 DNA reads as TGTGCCAGTAAGAGAGGGGCAGGGGACGGCAATCAGCCCCAGCATTTT. Together with reference TRBV19 and TRBJ1-5, the CDR3 gives the full variable domain: DGGITQSPKYLFRKEGQNVTLSCEQNLNHDAMYWYRQDPGQGLRLIYYSQIVNDFQKGDIAEGYSVSREKKESFPLTVTSAQKNPTAFYLCASKRGAGDGNQPQHFGDGTRLSIL.

The rearrangement joins TRBV18 to TRBJ2-7; 11 nucleotides align to TRBD1. The V and J ends lost 5 bases and 0 bases, in that order; junction bases with no gene match: 3. Germline values: CDR1 KGHSH, CDR2 LQKENI. This CDR3 comprises 15 residues. CDR3 loop: CASSRGQGGSYEQYF. The CDR3, as DNA: TGTGCCAGCTCAAGGGGACAGGGGGGCTCCTACGAGCAGTACTTC.

The chain joins TRBV15 to TRBJ2-2, with D perhaps TRBD2 (6 bases). V gave up 0 bases and J gave up 7 bases, with 15 bases separating them. The CDR3 has 16 amino acids. In germline, CDR1 is LNHNV, CDR2 YYDKDF (reference sequence). The CDR3 protein is CATSRDMAGRGGELFF. The CDR3 DNA follows: TGTGCCACCAGCAGAGATATGGCGGGAAGGGGCGGGGAGCTGTTTTTT.

The chain combines TRBV7-2 with TRBJ2-1; D is possibly TRBD1 (6 bases). Trimming cost V 4 bases and J 2 bases, with 12 bases left between them. The V gene's germline CDR1 is SGHTA and CDR2 FQGNSA. CDR3 length: 15 residues. The CDR3: CASSSTGTTYNEQFF. DNA of the CDR3: TGTGCCAGCAGCTCCACAGGGACCACCTACAATGAGCAGTTCTTC.

The CDR3 is CASSITGTGNEKLFF. The CDR3 DNA follows: TGTGCCAGCAGCATCACCGGGACAGGGAATGAAAAACTGTTTTTT. The chain carries TRBV7-2 and TRBJ1-4, with 9 bases matching TRBD1. Looked up from germline, CDR1 is SGHTA and CDR2 is FQGNSA. This CDR3 has 15 residues. The ends lost 5 bases at V and 5 bases at J; junction bases unmatched: 6. Based on the CDR3 plus reference TRBV7-2 and TRBJ1-4, the full variable domain is GAGVSQSPSNKVTEKGKDVELRCDPISGHTALYWYRQSLGQGLEFLIYFQGNSAPDKSGLPSDRFSAERTGGSVSTLTIQRTQQEDSAVYLCASSITGTGNEKLFFGSGTQLSVL.

This clone was observed a single time. The V and J genes are TRBV27 and TRBJ2-6; tentatively, D is TRBD1 (6 bases). The CDR3 contains 17 residues. Trimming left V 4 bases short and J 7 bases short, with 20 bases between. The germline CDR1 and CDR2 sequences are MNHEY and SMNVEV (reference sequence). DNA for the CDR3: TGTGCCAGCAGTTCGGACAGCCTCTCTGGGATCGCCAACGTCCTGACTTTC. This encodes CASSSDSLSGIANVLTF.

The chain carries TRBV28 and TRBJ2-3; 9 bases map to TRBD2. J gave up 2 bases and V 2 bases, and 5 bases lay outside the gene matches. This CDR3 spans 16 amino acids. Germline V lookup: CDR1 MDHEN, CDR2 SYDVKM. The CDR3 nucleotides are TGTGCCAGCAGTTTAGTTAGCGGGAGTCACACAGATACGCAGTATTTT. Amino acids: CASSLVSGSHTDTQYF. The full variable domain, rest sourced from reference TRBV28 and TRBJ2-3, is DVKVTQSSRYLVKRTGEKVFLECVQDMDHENMFWYRQDPGLGLRLIYFSYDVKMKEKGDIPEGYSVSREKKERFSLILESASTNQTSMYLCASSLVSGSHTDTQYFGPGTRLTVL.

The genes are TRBV5-4 and TRBJ2-1, with 8 bases that match TRBD2. The CDR3 is made up of 14 amino acids. V was pared by 2 bases and J by 5 bases, with 3 bases of the junction left unmatched. Germline V lookup: CDR1 SGHNT, CDR2 YYREEE (reference sequence). The CDR3 sequence: CASSLLAVDNEQFF. CDR3 in DNA: TGTGCCAGCAGCTTACTAGCGGTCGACAATGAGCAGTTCTTC.

This clone has only one observation. This rearrangement joins TRBV21-1 to TRBJ2-1; the table's TRBD1 call for D was not verified on the DNA. TRBV21-1 corresponds to a pseudogene. This CDR3 spans 8 amino acids. CDR3 nucleotides: TGTGCCAGGATTACAAAGTTCTTC. Protein product: CARITKFF.

V is TRBV27 and J is TRBJ2-2; TRBD1 aligns across 9 bases. This CDR3 contains 16 residues. V trimming: 5 bases; J trimming: 5 bases; junction bases outside the gene matches: 9. Per the germline V gene, CDR1 is MNHEY and CDR2 is SMNVEV (reference sequence). The CDR3 DNA follows: TGTGCCAGCAGTCGGCGGGACAGGGAAGGAACCGGGGAGCTGTTTTTT. Translated: CASSRRDREGTGELFF.

This clone has a handful of counts. The chain uses TRBV28 and TRBJ1-5; 9 nucleotides line up with TRBD1. The CDR3 covers 14 residues. Trimming cost V 6 bases and J 3 bases; bases outside gene matches: 3. CDR1 and CDR2 (germline): MDHEN, SYDVKM. The DNA for the CDR3 is TGTGCCAGCAGGAAACAGGGGGCCAATCAGCCCCAGCATTTT. This codes for CASRKQGANQPQHF.

With respect to this clone: Within the sample, other DNA sequences also encode this same CDR3. This rearrangement joins TRBV7-9 to TRBJ2-7, with D tentatively TRBD1 (6 bases). This CDR3 spans 12 amino acids. Germline V gene lookup returns CDR1 SEHNR and CDR2 FQNEAQ (reference sequence). Trimming removed 4 bases from V and 4 bases from J, with 8 bases in between. The DNA for the CDR3 is TGTGCCAGCAGCTCCACAGGGTACGAGCAGTACTTC. Encoded protein: CASSSTGYEQYF.

This chain uses TRBV28 with TRBJ1-3, with a weak D call TRBD1 (5 bases). Germline V CDR1 and CDR2: MDHEN, SYDVKM. The CDR3 spans 16 residues. Trimming shortened V by 6 bases and J by 5 bases, and 20 bases separated the two germline ends. CDR3 sequence: CASRTTEGVGRNTIYF. Here the CDR3 DNA reads TGTGCCAGCAGGACAACTGAAGGGGTTGGAAGAAACACCATATATTTT.

The chain employs TRBV7-2 and TRBJ1-1; tentative D call: TRBD1 (5 bases). Germline CDR1 and CDR2: SGHTA and FQGNSA. The V end was cut by 5 bases, the J end by 4 bases, with 17 bases between. CDR3 length: 15 residues. As DNA, the CDR3 is TGTGCCAGCAGCCCCCTTGGAGGGGTAGCCACTGAAGCTTTCTTT. Protein: CASSPLGGVATEAFF.

The chain joins TRBV14 to TRBJ2-3; 7 bases map to TRBD2. Trimming removed 3 bases from V and 3 bases from J; junction bases left unmatched: 9. CDR1 SGHDN and CDR2 FVKESK come from the germline V gene. The CDR3 totals 16 residues. The CDR3 DNA sequence: TGTGCCAGCAGCCAGATAAAATCGGGGGGTACAGATACGCAGTATTTT. Encoded protein: CASSQIKSGGTDTQYF.

This rearrangement joins TRBV29-1 to TRBJ1-2; D is possibly TRBD1 (6 bases). Germline CDR1 is SQVTM and CDR2 is ANQGSEA. This CDR3 spans 13 amino acids. V lost 8 bases and J lost 1, with 14 bases in between. The CDR3 here is CSSTDRNNYGYTF. CDR3 bases: TGCAGCTCCACGGACAGAAATAACTATGGCTACACCTTC.

The chain employs TRBV4-1 and TRBJ1-1, with 7 bases aligning to TRBD1. Germline trimming cut 2 bases from V and 1 base from J; bases unmatched to any gene: 4. Germline assignment: CDR1 MGHRA and CDR2 YSYEKL. This CDR3 region has 15 residues. The CDR3 protein is CASSQSRGENTEAFF. For the CDR3, the DNA is TGCGCCAGCAGCCAAAGCAGGGGGGAGAACACTGAAGCTTTCTTT.

CDR3 sequence (DNA): TGTGCCAGTAGTTTCACTCAGGAAGCTGAAGCTTTCTTT. As protein: CASSFTQEAEAFF. The chain joins TRBV19 to TRBJ1-1, with D unresolved. The germline V and J ends were trimmed by 5 bases and 6 bases, with 13 bases remaining between them. Per the germline V gene, CDR1 is LNHDA and CDR2 is SQIVND (reference sequence). The CDR3 spans 13 residues.

The chain links TRBV6-2 or TRBV6-3 to TRBJ2-5; TRBD2 agrees at 11 bases. This CDR3 is built from 18 residues. The V gene's germline CDR1 is MNHEY and CDR2 SVGEGT. J lost 0 bases, V lost 2 bases, and 8 bases had no gene match. The DNA for the CDR3 is TGTGCCAGCAGTTACCAGATGGGACTAGCGGTAGACCAAGAGACCCAGTACTTC. Protein product: CASSYQMGLAVDQETQYF.

The V and J genes are TRBV6-1 and TRBJ2-2; D gene uncertain. The germline CDR1 and CDR2 sequences are MNHNS and SASEGT. Trimming stripped 3 bases from V and 0 bases from J, with 8 bases between. The CDR3 has 15 residues. The CDR3 DNA sequence: TGTGCCAGCAGTGATGCCCGGGCGAACACCGGGGAGCTGTTTTTT. Its translation: CASSDARANTGELFF.

This clone has a single count. The chain links TRBV5-1 to TRBJ1-6; D not resolved. The germline V gene encodes CDR1 SGHRS and CDR2 YFSETQ. The ends were cut back, 4 bases at V and 8 bases at J, with 10 bases in the middle. The CDR3 is 13 amino acids. DNA for the CDR3: TGCGCCAGCAGCCCCACTGCGGATTCACCCCTCCACTTT. Amino acid sequence: CASSPTADSPLHF.

This clone was observed a single time. V is TRBV4-2 and J is TRBJ2-1; 10 nucleotides match TRBD2. The V gene's germline CDR1 is LGHNA and CDR2 YNFKEQ. V lost 3 bases and J lost 2; bases outside the gene matches: 4. The CDR3 consists of 16 residues. The CDR3 sequence: CASSQLTSGAYNEQFF. The CDR3 nucleotides are TGTGCCAGCAGCCAGCTAACTAGCGGGGCCTACAATGAGCAGTTCTTC.